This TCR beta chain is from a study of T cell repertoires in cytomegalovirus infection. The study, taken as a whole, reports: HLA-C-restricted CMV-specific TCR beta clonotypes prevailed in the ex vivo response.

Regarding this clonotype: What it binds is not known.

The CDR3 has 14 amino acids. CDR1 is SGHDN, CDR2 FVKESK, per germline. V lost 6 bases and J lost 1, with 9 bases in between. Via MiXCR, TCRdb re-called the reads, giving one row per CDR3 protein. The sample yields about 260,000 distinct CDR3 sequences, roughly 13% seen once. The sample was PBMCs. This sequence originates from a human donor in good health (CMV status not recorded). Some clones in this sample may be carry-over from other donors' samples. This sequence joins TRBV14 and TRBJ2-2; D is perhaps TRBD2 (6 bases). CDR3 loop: CASRLAMNTGELFF. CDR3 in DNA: TGTGCCAGCAGGCTAGCGATGAACACCGGGGAGCTGTTTTTT.